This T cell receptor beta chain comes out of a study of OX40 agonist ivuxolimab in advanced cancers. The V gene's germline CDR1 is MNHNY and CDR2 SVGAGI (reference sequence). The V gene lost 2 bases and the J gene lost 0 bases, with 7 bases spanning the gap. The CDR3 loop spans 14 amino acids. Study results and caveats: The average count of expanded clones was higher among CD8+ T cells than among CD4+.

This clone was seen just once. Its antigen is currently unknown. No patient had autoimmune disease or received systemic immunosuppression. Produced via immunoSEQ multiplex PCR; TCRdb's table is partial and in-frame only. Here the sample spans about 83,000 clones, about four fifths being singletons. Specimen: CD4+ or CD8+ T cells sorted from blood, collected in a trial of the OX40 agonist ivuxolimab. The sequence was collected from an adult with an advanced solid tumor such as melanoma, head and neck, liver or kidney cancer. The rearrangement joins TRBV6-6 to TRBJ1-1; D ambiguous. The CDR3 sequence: CASSYVHLNTEAFF. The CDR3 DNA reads TGTGCCAGCAGTTACGTCCATCTGAACACTGAAGCTTTCTTT.